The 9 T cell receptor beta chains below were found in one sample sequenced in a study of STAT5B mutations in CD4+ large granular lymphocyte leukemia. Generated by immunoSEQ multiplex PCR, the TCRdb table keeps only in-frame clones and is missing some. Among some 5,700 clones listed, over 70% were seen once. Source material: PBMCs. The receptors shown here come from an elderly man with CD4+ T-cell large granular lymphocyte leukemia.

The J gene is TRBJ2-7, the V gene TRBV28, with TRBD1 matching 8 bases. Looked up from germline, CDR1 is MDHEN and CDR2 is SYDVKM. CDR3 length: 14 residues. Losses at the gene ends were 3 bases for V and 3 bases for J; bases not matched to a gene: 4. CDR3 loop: CASSLMGTGYEQYF. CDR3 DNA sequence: TGTGCCAGCAGTTTGATGGGGACAGGCTACGAGCAGTACTTC.

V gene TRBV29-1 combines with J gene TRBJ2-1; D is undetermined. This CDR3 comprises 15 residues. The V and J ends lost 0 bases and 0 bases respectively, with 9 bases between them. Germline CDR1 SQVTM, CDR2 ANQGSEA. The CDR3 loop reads CSVEDRSSSYNEQFF. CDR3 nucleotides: TGCAGCGTTGAAGATAGGTCCTCCTCCTACAATGAGCAGTTCTTC.

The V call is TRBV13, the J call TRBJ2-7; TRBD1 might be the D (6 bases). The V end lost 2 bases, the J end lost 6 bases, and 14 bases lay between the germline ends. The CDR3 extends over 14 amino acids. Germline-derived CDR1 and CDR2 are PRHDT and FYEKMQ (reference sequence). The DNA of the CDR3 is TGTGCCAGCAGCTTATTTCAGGGGACGAGCGAGCAGTACTTC. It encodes CASSLFQGTSEQYF.

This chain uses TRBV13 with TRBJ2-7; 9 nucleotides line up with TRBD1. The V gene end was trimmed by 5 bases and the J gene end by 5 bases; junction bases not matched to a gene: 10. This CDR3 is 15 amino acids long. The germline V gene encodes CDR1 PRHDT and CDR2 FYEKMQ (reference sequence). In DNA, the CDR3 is TGTGCCAGCAGCGGGTGGGGGACAGGGTCCAACGAGCAGTACTTC. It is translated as CASSGWGTGSNEQYF. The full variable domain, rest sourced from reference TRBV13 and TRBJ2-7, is AAGVIQSPRHLIKEKRETATLKCYPIPRHDTVYWYQQGPGQDPQFLISFYEKMQSDKGSIPDRFSAQQFSDYHSELNMSSLELGDSALYFCASSGWGTGSNEQYFGPGTRLTVT.

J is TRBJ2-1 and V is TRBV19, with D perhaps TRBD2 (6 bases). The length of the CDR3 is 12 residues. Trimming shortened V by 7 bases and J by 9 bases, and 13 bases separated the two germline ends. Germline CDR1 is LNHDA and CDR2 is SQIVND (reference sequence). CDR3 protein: CASMGEAGEQFF. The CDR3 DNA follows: TGTGCCAGTATGGGGGAGGCCGGTGAGCAGTTCTTC.

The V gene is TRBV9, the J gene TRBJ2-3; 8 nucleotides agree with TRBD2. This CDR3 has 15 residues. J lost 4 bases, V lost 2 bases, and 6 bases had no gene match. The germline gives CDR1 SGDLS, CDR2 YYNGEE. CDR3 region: CASSVTRLASDTQYF. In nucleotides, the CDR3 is TGTGCCAGCAGCGTGACGCGACTAGCGTCAGATACGCAGTATTTT.

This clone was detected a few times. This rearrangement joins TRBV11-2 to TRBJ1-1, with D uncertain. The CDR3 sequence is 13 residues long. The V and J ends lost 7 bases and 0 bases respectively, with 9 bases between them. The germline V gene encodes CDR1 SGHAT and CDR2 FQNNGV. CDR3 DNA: TGTGCCAGCACCTCTCATATGAACACTGAAGCTTTCTTT. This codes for CASTSHMNTEAFF.

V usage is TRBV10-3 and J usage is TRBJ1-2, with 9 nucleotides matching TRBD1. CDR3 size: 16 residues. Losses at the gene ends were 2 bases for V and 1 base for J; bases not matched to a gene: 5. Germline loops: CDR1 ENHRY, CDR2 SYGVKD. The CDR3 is CAISEGGTGINYGYTF. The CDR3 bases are TGTGCCATCAGTGAGGGAGGGACAGGGATTAACTATGGCTACACCTTC.

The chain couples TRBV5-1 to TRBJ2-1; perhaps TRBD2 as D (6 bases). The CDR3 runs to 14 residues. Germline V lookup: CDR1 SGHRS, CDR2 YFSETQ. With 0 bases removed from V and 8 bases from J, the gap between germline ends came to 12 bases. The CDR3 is CASSLAVTGDEQFF. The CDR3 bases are TGCGCCAGCAGCTTGGCCGTTACGGGGGATGAGCAGTTCTTC.